The rows below give T cell receptor beta chains drawn from one sample of a study of neurological immune-mediated disorders. TCRdb reprocessed the 5' RACE reads with MiXCR, giving one entry per CDR3 protein. This table has about 59,000 distinct CDR3 sequences, more than 9.5% appearing once. The sequenced material came from PBMCs. These receptors were collected from a woman aged 60-70 years with HTLV-1-associated myelopathy (HAM/TSP). Both conserved end residues are part of each CDR3. D genes are given only for firm matches. Not every row has a clone size; where given, it reads once, few, many or a size class.

>-|TRBV25-1|TRBJ1-1|-
CAGSEYLSRVESEAFF
TGTGCCGGCAGTGAATATCTCAGCAGGGTTGAGTCTGAAGCTTTCTTT
>-|TRBV18|TRBJ2-3|TRBD2
CASSSLIGTSLADTQYF
TGTGCCAGCTCATCACTAATCGGGACTAGTCTCGCAGATACGCAGTATTTT
>many|TRBV5-6|TRBJ2-1|-
CASSPAPEGRQFF
TGTGCCAGCAGCCCAGCCCCGGAAGGACGGCAGTTCTTC
>many|TRBV7-9|TRBJ1-1|-
CASSPLRAWTEAFF
TGTGCCAGCAGCCCCCTCAGGGCTTGGACTGAAGCTTTCTTT
>many|TRBV6-6|TRBJ2-7|-
CASSYSQQGNEQYF
TGTGCCAGCAGTTACAGTCAACAGGGTAACGAGCAGTACTTC
>many|TRBV5-1|TRBJ2-2|-
CASRITPGKRSGELFF
TGCGCCAGCAGGATCACACCGGGAAAGAGATCCGGGGAGCTGTTTTTT
>many|TRBV5-1|TRBJ2-7|TRBD2
CASSSEPRLAFEEQYF
TGCGCCAGCAGCTCTGAGCCGAGACTAGCCTTCGAAGAGCAGTACTTC
>many|TRBV20-1|TRBJ1-2|-
CSAITSSRDYGYTF
TGCAGTGCTATCACCAGTTCTAGGGACTATGGCTACACCTTC
>many|TRBV5-1|TRBJ2-1|-
CASSLVHLWGEDYNEQFF
TGCGCCAGCAGCTTGGTACACCTCTGGGGGGAGGACTACAATGAGCAGTTCTTC
>many|TRBV7-2|TRBJ2-3|-
CASSQRGSIFQSDTQYF
TGTGCCAGCAGCCAGAGGGGGTCGATATTCCAGTCAGATACGCAGTATTTT
>many|TRBV5-1|TRBJ2-1|-
CASSLAWRDSYNEQFF
TGCGCCAGCAGCTTGGCGTGGCGCGACTCCTACAATGAGCAGTTCTTC
>many|TRBV20-1|TRBJ2-5|-
CSARRGLETQYF
TGCAGTGCTAGGAGGGGGTTGGAGACCCAGTACTTC
>many|TRBV28|TRBJ2-1|-
CASSLIVQTRTYNEQFF
TGTGCCAGCAGTTTAATTGTCCAGACCCGGACCTACAATGAGCAGTTCTTC
>once|TRBV10-1|TRBJ1-2|-
CASSDQGRYGYTF
TGCGCCAGCAGTGATCAGGGACGATATGGCTACACCTTC
>many|TRBV20-1|TRBJ1-5|-
CSARPRGSYSNQPQHF
TGCAGTGCTAGACCGCGGGGGTCGTATAGCAATCAGCCCCAGCATTTT
>once|TRBV20-1|TRBJ2-1|TRBD2
CSARDEGAGGASYNEQFF
TGCAGTGCTAGAGATGAAGGGGCGGGAGGGGCCTCCTACAATGAGCAGTTCTTC
>many|TRBV25-1|TRBJ2-3|-
CASSVPAVDTQYF
TGTGCCAGCAGTGTACCCGCGGTAGATACGCAGTATTTT
>many|TRBV20-1|TRBJ1-4|TRBD1
CSAPGQGEKLFF
TGCAGTGCACCTGGACAGGGCGAAAAACTGTTTTTT
>many|TRBV5-6|TRBJ2-7|TRBD2
CASSRTSGYEQYF
TGTGCCAGCAGCAGAACTAGCGGCTACGAGCAGTACTTC
>many|TRBV3-1|TRBJ1-2|TRBD1
CASSQDEGAGYGYTF
TGTGCCAGCAGCCAAGACGAGGGGGCCGGCTATGGCTACACCTTC
>few|TRBV15|TRBJ1-4|TRBD1
CATSREDRGNEKLFF
TGTGCCACCAGCAGAGAGGACAGGGGCAATGAAAAACTGTTTTTT
>many|TRBV15|TRBJ1-4|-
CATSGLTGGGSVLFF
TGTGCCACCAGCGGGCTGACCGGGGGCGGTAGTGTACTGTTTTTT
>many|TRBV7-2|TRBJ2-7|TRBD1
CASSWGQGGGYEQYF
TGTGCCAGCAGCTGGGGACAGGGGGGGGGTTACGAGCAGTACTTC
>many|TRBV7-2|TRBJ2-1|-
CASSQDRSSYNEQFF
TGTGCCAGCAGCCAGGACCGGAGCTCCTACAATGAGCAGTTCTTC
>many|TRBV12-3/TRBV12-4|TRBJ2-3|-
CASSLADTQYF
TGTGCCAGCAGTTTAGCAGATACGCAGTATTTT
>many|TRBV3-1|TRBJ2-7|-
CASSLRDYEQYF
TGTGCCAGCAGCCTCAGGGATTACGAGCAGTACTTC